The 23 T cell receptor beta chains reported below all come from one sample, sequenced in a study of shared clonotypes between healthy human individuals. The data were produced by immunoSEQ multiplex PCR, yet TCRdb's version contains in-frame clones alone and is incomplete. The table has some 500,000 clones, 90% to 96% seen once. The sample consisted of naive CD4+ T cells sorted from blood. Subset given: CD45RA+ positively selected. These receptors were collected from a woman in her thirties in good health.

The rearrangement links TRBV18 to TRBJ2-2; the match to TRBD1 covers 9 bases. This CDR3 region has 15 residues. V was clipped by 4 bases and J by 1 base; unmatched bases: 1. Germline V gene data show CDR1 as KGHSH and CDR2 as LQKENI. The DNA of the CDR3 is TGTGCCAGCTCACGGACAGGGGAGAACACCGGGGAGCTGTTTTTT. Amino acid sequence: CASSRTGENTGELFF.

The chain recombines TRBV5-1 with TRBJ2-3; the match to TRBD2 covers 8 bases. Trimming at V came to 2 bases and at J to 4 bases, leaving 6 bases not matched to a gene. This CDR3 has 15 residues. Germline V gene data show CDR1 as SGHRS and CDR2 as YFSETQ. CDR3 DNA sequence: TGCGCCAGCAGCTTACCAGCGGGAGAGTCAGATACGCAGTATTTT. Amino acid sequence: CASSLPAGESDTQYF.

With respect to this clone: Other DNA sequences from this sample encode an identical CDR3 as well. The chain has TRBV5-1 and TRBJ2-1; 8 positions match TRBD2. The CDR3 loop spans 15 amino acids. Germline V gene lookup returns CDR1 SGHRS and CDR2 YFSETQ. With V trimmed by 0 bases and J by 3 bases, 2 bases remained unmatched. CDR3 bases: TGCGCCAGCAGCTTGGCAACTAGCGGCTACAATGAGCAGTTCTTC. Translation: CASSLATSGYNEQFF.

This clone was observed once. The CDR3, as DNA: TGTGCCAGCAGCCCCAATAGCGGGAGGAGGGCAGATACGCAGTATTTT. Translated: CASSPNSGRRADTQYF. The rearrangement joins TRBV11-2 to TRBJ2-3, with 10 bases identical to TRBD2. This CDR3 has 16 amino acids. Looked up from germline, CDR1 is SGHAT and CDR2 is FQNNGV. V gave up 5 bases and J gave up 4 bases; unmatched junction bases: 9.

The gene calls are TRBV5-1 and TRBJ2-2; 8 bases match TRBD2. Germline CDR1 reads SGHRS; CDR2 reads YFSETQ. V dropped 2 bases and J dropped 4; count of bases not matched to a gene: 1. The CDR3 is 14 amino acids. The CDR3 spells CASSFAGGTGELFF. As DNA, the CDR3 is TGCGCCAGCAGCTTTGCGGGGGGCACCGGGGAGCTGTTTTTT.

The V and J genes are TRBV5-1 and TRBJ1-1; no clear D gene. The V gene lost 5 bases and the J gene lost 2 bases, with 10 bases spanning the gap. CDR3 size: 13 residues. CDR1 SGHRS and CDR2 YFSETQ come from the germline V gene. The DNA of the CDR3 is TGCGCCAGCAGGCTTGAGGTTAACACTGAAGCTTTCTTT. As protein: CASRLEVNTEAFF. The full variable domain, in which reference TRBV5-1 and TRBJ1-1 provide the parts outside the CDR3, is KAGVTQTPRYLIKTRGQQVTLSCSPISGHRSVSWYQQTPGQGLQFLFEYFSETQRNKGNFPGRFSGRQFSNSRSEMNVSTLELGDSALYLCASRLEVNTEAFFGQGTRLTVV.

This chain links TRBV7-8 with TRBJ2-3; 7 bases line up with TRBD1. The CDR3 runs to 14 residues. The ends lost 4 bases at V and 0 bases at J; junction bases unmatched: 1. Germline V lookup: CDR1 SGHVS, CDR2 FQNEAQ. The CDR3 DNA sequence: TGTGCCAGCAGCTACAGGGGTAGCACAGATACGCAGTATTTT. Its protein is CASSYRGSTDTQYF. Drawing the rest from reference TRBV7-8 and TRBJ2-3, the complete variable domain is GAGVSQSPRYKVAKRGQDVALRCDPISGHVSLFWYQQALGQGPEFLTYFQNEAQLDKSGLPSDRFFAERPEGSVSTLKIQRTQQEDSAVYLCASSYRGSTDTQYFGPGTRLTVL.

The chain links TRBV28 to TRBJ2-4; no definite D call. With 3 bases removed from V and 1 base from J, the gap between germline ends came to 16 bases. The CDR3 sequence is 17 residues long. The germline CDR1 and CDR2 sequences are MDHEN and SYDVKM. CDR3 amino acids: CASSFEDTTVAKNIQYF. CDR3 nucleotides: TGTGCCAGCAGTTTTGAAGACACTACCGTCGCCAAAAACATTCAGTACTTC.

Note on this clone: The sample holds other DNA sequences that translate to the same CDR3. J is TRBJ2-2 and V is TRBV28, with D possibly being TRBD2 (6 bases). From germline, CDR1 is MDHEN and CDR2 SYDVKM. V was shortened by 2 bases and J by 0 bases, with 13 bases between the two germline ends. This CDR3 is 17 amino acids long. The CDR3 loop reads CASSLPSGGANTGELFF. DNA for the CDR3: TGTGCCAGCAGTTTACCTTCGGGCGGGGCGAACACCGGGGAGCTGTTTTTT.

The rearrangement links TRBV4-1 to TRBJ2-7, with D unresolved. The germline gives CDR1 MGHRA, CDR2 YSYEKL. Trimming cost V 2 bases and J 2 bases, with 25 bases left between them. The CDR3 contains 19 residues. CDR3: CASSQMGFGEGKLTYEQYF. CDR3 bases: TGCGCCAGCAGCCAAATGGGATTTGGCGAAGGTAAACTCACCTACGAGCAGTACTTC.

CDR3 nucleotide sequence: TGTGCCAGCAGCACCACTAGCCCAGTAGGGGAGCTGTTTTTT. Its translation: CASSTTSPVGELFF. The V gene is TRBV5-5, the J gene TRBJ2-2; D possibly corresponds to TRBD2 (6 bases). Deletions cut 4 bases from V and 8 bases from J, with 15 bases between. The CDR3 sequence is 14 residues long. Germline values: CDR1 SGHKS, CDR2 YYEKEE (reference sequence). The variable domain in full, with the rest retrieved from reference TRBV5-5 and TRBJ2-2, is DAGVTQSPTHLIKTRGQQVTLRCSPISGHKSVSWYQQVLGQGPQFIFQYYEKEERGRGNFPDRFSARQFPNYSSELNVNALLLGDSALYLCASSTTSPVGELFFGEGSRLTVL.

This rearrangement joins TRBV25-1 to TRBJ1-1, with D uncertain. Per germline, CDR1 MGHDK and CDR2 SYGVNS. The germline V and J ends were trimmed by 2 bases and 7 bases, with 11 bases remaining between them. This CDR3 has 13 residues. CDR3 bases: TGTGCCAGCAGTGAAGATCCAACAGATGAAGCTTTCTTT. Amino acids: CASSEDPTDEAFF.

The chain uses TRBV2 and TRBJ1-2; perhaps TRBD1 as D (6 bases). CDR1 SNHLY and CDR2 FYNNEI come from the germline V gene. Trimming took off 5 bases at V and 0 bases at J, with 22 bases between the two ends. CDR3 length: 18 amino acids. The CDR3 coding sequence is TGTGCCAGCAGTCCTAACCCACTGAGGGGGAGGGCTAACTATGGCTACACCTTC. Its protein product is CASSPNPLRGRANYGYTF.

The chain carries TRBV6-1 and TRBJ2-4; D uncertain. V lost 3 bases and J lost 5, with 8 bases in between. The CDR3 is 13 amino acids. Germline loops: CDR1 MNHNS, CDR2 SASEGT. CDR3 nucleotide sequence: TGTGCCAGCAGTGAGAACTCGGAAAACATTCAGTACTTC. Translated: CASSENSENIQYF.

CDR3 sequence: CASSLTRRSYEQYF. The CDR3 bases are TGTGCCAGCAGCCTCACCAGGAGATCCTACGAGCAGTACTTC. This chain connects TRBV7-2 to TRBJ2-7; D unresolved. This CDR3 contains 14 residues. Germline CDR1 is SGHTA and CDR2 is FQGNSA. The germline V and J ends were trimmed by 5 bases and 1 base, with 12 bases remaining between them.

The chain combines TRBV30 with TRBJ2-1; 11 nucleotides align to TRBD2. Germline CDR1 reads GTSNPN; CDR2 reads SVGIG (reference sequence). This CDR3 spans 16 amino acids. After removal of 1 base from V and 5 bases from J, the junction contained 7 bases not matched to a gene. CDR3 DNA sequence: TGTGCCTGGAGTGAAACGGGACTAGCGGACCACAATGAGCAGTTCTTC. It codes for CAWSETGLADHNEQFF. Complete variable domain (other parts from reference TRBV30 and TRBJ2-1): SQTIHQWPATLVQPVGSPLSLECTVEGTSNPNLYWYRQAAGRGLQLLFYSVGIGQISSEVPQNLSASRPQDRQFILSSKKLLLSDSGFYLCAWSETGLADHNEQFFGPGTRLTVL.

This chain uses TRBV5-4 with TRBJ1-6; TRBD1 matches 9 bases. After removal of 3 bases from V and 7 bases from J, the junction contained 5 bases not matched to a gene. CDR3 length: 15 amino acids. The germline CDR1 and CDR2 sequences are SGHNT and YYREEE (reference sequence). The CDR3 bases are TGTGCCAGCAGCTCGGGGACAGGGAGAAATTCACCCCTCCACTTT. This translates into CASSSGTGRNSPLHF.

The chain couples TRBV7-9 to TRBJ1-1; unclear D gene. The CDR3 length is 16 residues. Per the germline V gene, CDR1 is SEHNR and CDR2 is FQNEAQ (reference sequence). V was trimmed by 1 base and J by 1 base, leaving 13 bases between them. CDR3 loop: CASSLGSGRSNTEAFF. The CDR3 DNA follows: TGTGCCAGCAGCTTAGGGTCCGGCAGATCGAACACTGAAGCTTTCTTT.

The chain recombines TRBV4-1 with TRBJ2-1; D unclear. Trimming shortened V by 4 bases and J by 0 bases, and 7 bases separated the two germline ends. Germline V gene data show CDR1 as MGHRA and CDR2 as YSYEKL. CDR3 length: 14 residues. CDR3 in amino acids: CASSPLSSYNEQFF. The CDR3 DNA follows: TGCGCCAGCAGCCCACTAAGCTCCTACAATGAGCAGTTCTTC.

This sequence joins TRBV4-1 and TRBJ2-5; 7 bases fit TRBD2. Gene TRBJ2-7 matches the end of the DNA better, so the J call may be wrong. Germline CDR1 and CDR2: MGHRA and YSYEKL. The CDR3 consists of 15 residues. The CDR3 nucleotides read TGCGCCAGCAGCCCGATGATGGGAGGGCGGTACGAGCAGTACTTC. Translation gives CASSPMMGGRYEQYF.

The gene calls are TRBV6-6 and TRBJ2-1; D remains unclear. Germline CDR1 is MNHNY and CDR2 is SVGAGI (reference sequence). The CDR3 is 14 amino acids. Between the trimmed V and J ends, which lost 3 bases and 5 bases, there was a span of 11 bases. CDR3 nucleotides: TGTGCCAGCAGTTATCCGGGTGGAAACAATGAGCAGTTCTTC. Encoded protein: CASSYPGGNNEQFF.

This chain joins TRBV2 and TRBJ2-6; D gene uncertain. CDR1 is SNHLY, CDR2 FYNNEI, per germline. V lost 3 bases and J 2 bases, leaving 5 bases between the germline ends. The CDR3 is 14 amino acids. The CDR3 nucleotides read TGTGCCAGCAGTGACCCGACTGGGGCCAACGTCCTGACTTTC. Its translation is CASSDPTGANVLTF.

The chain is built from TRBV29-1 and TRBJ2-1; D remains ambiguous. The CDR3 covers 13 residues. V was pared by 6 bases and J by 5 bases, with 14 bases between. CDR1 SQVTM and CDR2 ANQGSEA come from the germline V gene. CDR3: CSVGSILNNEQFF. The CDR3 coding sequence is TGCAGCGTCGGATCGATTTTGAACAATGAGCAGTTCTTC.